A selection of T cell receptor beta chains follows, all from one sample in a study of cytomegalovirus exposure and HLA in healthy donors. Libraries were prepared by immunoSEQ multiplex PCR; TCRdb keeps only in-frame clonotypes and omits some of them. The sample holds 95,000 to 150,000 clones, 60% to 75% seen once. The sequenced sample consisted of PBMCs. The source of these receptors is a woman aged 40 to 50 in good health and CMV-seropositive. Both conserved end residues are part of each CDR3. D genes are given only for firm matches. The size of a clone is reported for some rows only, either as once, few or many, or as a class for expanded clones.

TGCAGCGGGGCCCGGTCAGGGGAGGAGACCCAGTACTTC	CSGARSGEETQYF	13	NA	TRBV29-1	NA	TRBJ2-5
TGTGCCAGCTCCCCGGGACTCGGCACAGATACGCAGTATTTT	CASSPGLGTDTQYF	14	NA	TRBV19	NA	TRBJ2-3
TGTGCCTTCCCTGGGGGGGATGGCTACACCTTC	CAFPGGDGYTF	11	NA	TRBV11-2	NA	TRBJ1-2
TGTGCCATCAGGCGACAGGGTGACTATGGCTACACCTTC	CAIRRQGDYGYTF	13	NA	TRBV10-3	TRBD1	TRBJ1-2
TGTGCCAGCACCCCCGGGGACAGGGACAAAAACATTCAGTACTTC	CASTPGDRDKNIQYF	15	NA	TRBV28	TRBD1	TRBJ2-4
TGTGCCAGCGAGATGGGGCAGAGTTATGGCTACACCTTC	CASEMGQSYGYTF	13	NA	TRBV28	NA	TRBJ1-2
TGCGCCAGCTCCTGGGGCGACTACGAGCAGTACTTC	CASSWGDYEQYF	12	NA	TRBV5-1	NA	TRBJ2-7
TGCGCCAGCAGCCCTACTGGGACAGGGGAATACGAGCAGTACTTC	CASSPTGTGEYEQYF	15	NA	TRBV10-2	TRBD1	TRBJ2-7
TGTGCCAGCAGCGTAGGGGGAGGGGACGAGCAGTACTTC	CASSVGGGDEQYF	13	NA	TRBV9	TRBD2	TRBJ2-7
TGTGCCACCAGCAGTGGGGGACAGGGAAAAAACATTCAGTACTTC	CATSSGGQGKNIQYF	15	NA	TRBV15	TRBD1	TRBJ2-4
TGTGCCAGCAGTCTTCCCCGACTAGCGGGAGTTCTGGGGCAGTTCTTC	CASSLPRLAGVLGQFF	16	NA	TRBV28	TRBD2	TRBJ2-1
TGTGCCAGCAGAGACATCAGGGTGAGCACAGATACGCAGTATTTT	CASRDIRVSTDTQYF	15	NA	TRBV28	NA	TRBJ2-3
TGCAGCGTTGACAGGGAGGGGATCTATGGCTACACCTTC	CSVDREGIYGYTF	13	few	TRBV29-1	NA	TRBJ1-2
TGTGCCAGCAGTCCAACTGACAGGGGAATCCACGAGCAGTACTTC	CASSPTDRGIHEQYF	15	few	TRBV28	TRBD1	TRBJ2-7
TGTGCCAGCACCCCGTCAGGAAGCTCCTACAATGAGCAGTTCTTC	CASTPSGSSYNEQFF	15	NA	TRBV25-1	NA	TRBJ2-1
TGTACCAGCAGGGGGACAGCTGGCTCCTACGAGCAGTACTTC	CTSRGTAGSYEQYF	14	NA	TRBV2	TRBD1	TRBJ2-7
TGTGCCAGACGGGGGACAGGGGTCTCCAGGGAGCTGTTTTTT	CARRGTGVSRELFF	14	NA	TRBV6-5	TRBD1	TRBJ2-2
TGTGCCAGCAGCTTGGTCACGGCCAGGGACTACGAGCAGTACTTC	CASSLVTARDYEQYF	15	NA	TRBV5-6	NA	TRBJ2-7
TGTGCCAGCATGACTGCTAACTATGGCTACACCTTC	CASMTANYGYTF	12	NA	TRBV6-5	NA	TRBJ1-2
TGTGCCAGCAGTTATCTCTATGGCTACACCTTC	CASSYLYGYTF	11	NA	TRBV6-6	NA	TRBJ1-2
TGCGCCAGCAGCCAAGATTGGACAGGGGTTCAAGAGACCCAGTACTTC	CASSQDWTGVQETQYF	16	NA	TRBV4-3	TRBD1	TRBJ2-5
TGTGCCAGCAGCCTGCCCACTGACAGGGGGCGCGTCTACGAGCAGTACTTC	CASSLPTDRGRVYEQYF	17	NA	TRBV9	TRBD1	TRBJ2-7
TGTGCCAGCAGCTCAGGACAGCGGGGGTCAGATACGCAGTATTTT	CASSSGQRGSDTQYF	15	few	TRBV5-4	TRBD2	TRBJ2-3
TGCGCCAGCAGCCATGGGACAGCCAACTATGGCTACACCTTC	CASSHGTANYGYTF	14	NA	TRBV4-1	TRBD1	TRBJ1-2
TGTGCCTGGACCTGGACTAGCGGGACGTACAATGAGCAGTTCTTC	CAWTWTSGTYNEQFF	15	NA	TRBV30	TRBD2	TRBJ2-1
TGCAGCGTTGCCCACATGGAGGGTTCGGTTGAAGCTTTCTTT	CSVAHMEGSVEAFF	14	NA	TRBV29-1	NA	TRBJ1-1
TGCGCCAGCAGCCAAGTTAGGGGCGCTTCGTTCGCGTACTTC	CASSQVRGASFAYF	14	NA	TRBV4-1	NA	TRBJ2-7
TGTGCCGCAGCACCACCTCGGCGACTAGCGGGAGGCACCCAAGAGACCCAGTACTTC	CAAAPPRRLAGGTQETQYF	19	NA	TRBV9	TRBD2	TRBJ2-5
TGCGCCAGCAGCCAAGATCGGGGAGGTGGCTACACCTTC	CASSQDRGGGYTF	13	NA	TRBV4-3	NA	TRBJ1-2
TGTGCCAGCAGCTTATCGGGCTATGGCTACACCTTC	CASSLSGYGYTF	12	few	TRBV5-4	NA	TRBJ1-2
TGTGCCAGCAGCTTTCAGGGTAATCAGCCCCAGCATTTT	CASSFQGNQPQHF	13	NA	TRBV7-8	NA	TRBJ1-5
TGTGCCAGTAGCCCAGACAGGTGGGGCTCCTACAATGAGCAGTTCTTC	CASSPDRWGSYNEQFF	16	NA	TRBV19	NA	TRBJ2-1
TGTGCCAGTAGTATTTGGCACAGGGCTAGCAATCAGCCCCAGCATTTT	CASSIWHRASNQPQHF	16	NA	TRBV19	NA	TRBJ1-5
TGTGCCAGCAGCCCAACTAGCGGGGGCTCCACAGATACGCAGTATTTT	CASSPTSGGSTDTQYF	16	NA	TRBV2	TRBD2	TRBJ2-3
TGTGCCAGCAGCCGGGACAGCGCCTACGAGCAGTACTTC	CASSRDSAYEQYF	13	NA	TRBV6-5	TRBD1	TRBJ2-7
TGCGCCAGCAGCTTGGAGGCCGGGGATGAAGCTTTCTTT	CASSLEAGDEAFF	13	NA	TRBV5-1	NA	TRBJ1-1
TGTGCTAGTGGTCCGGGTCTAGGGGTCGCGTACGAGCAGTACTTC	CASGPGLGVAYEQYF	15	NA	TRBV12-5	NA	TRBJ2-7